Reported below is one T cell receptor (beta chain). This sample stems from a study of blood T cell repertoires in COVID-19. Study information: COVID-19 samples collected from the United States, Italy and Spain covered acute and convalescent phases. T cells, B-cell-depleted T cells, or PBMCs provided the cDNA or gDNA that served as material.

V dropped 1 base and J dropped 5 bases, with 12 bases sitting between them. Germline V gene lookup returns CDR1 SGHRS and CDR2 YFSETQ. The CDR3 covers 14 residues. Original methodology: For nucleated cells, counts were estimated from reference gene primer amplification. Method: immunoSEQ multiplex PCR; TCRdb's copy keeps in-frame clones and lacks some. V, J and clone size are those of that table, while D and trimming were read from the DNA. The repertoire holds about 210,000 clones, with about 91% as singletons. V usage is TRBV5-1 and J usage is TRBJ1-1; perhaps TRBD1 as D (6 bases). The source of this sequence is a woman aged 40 to 50 with acute or convalescent COVID-19. Material: peripheral blood. CDR3 nucleotides: TGCGCCAGCAGCTTGAACAGGGCGGTAACTGAAGCTTTCTTT. This codes for CASSLNRAVTEAFF.